This T cell receptor beta chain was found in a study of T cells in Graves' hyperthyroidism and ophthalmopathy. Study overall: Peripheral blood was secured at the point of initial diagnosis, before any treatment. Overall study results and limits: A 13 V-J signature model discriminated ophthalmopathy versus stable hyperthyroidism. Blood also showed most of the thyroid clonotypes that were expanded above 0.001.

Out of over 7.5 ml of fresh peripheral blood came the PBMCs. Trimming pared 1 base from V and 2 bases from J, leaving 9 bases between. Germline V lookup: CDR1 LGHNA, CDR2 YSLEER. The CDR3 sequence is 15 residues long. RNA transcripts yielded amplified TCR beta CDR3 regions. First-round RT-PCR targeting the TCR CDR3 was performed with the HTBI primer set. Using its own MiXCR run on the multiplex PCR reads, TCRdb lists one record per CDR3 protein. The sample has roughly 710,000 distinct CDR3 sequences, approximately 40% seen once. As regards this clonotype: The antigen remains unidentified.

This sequence joins TRBV4-3 and TRBJ1-5; D unclear. The sequenced sample consisted of blood. The TCR originated in a woman between 35 and 50 years old with Graves' hyperthyroidism. The CDR3 bases are TGCGCCAGCAGCCAAGTGATGCAGGGCAATCAGCCCCAGCATTTT. Its translation is CASSQVMQGNQPQHF.